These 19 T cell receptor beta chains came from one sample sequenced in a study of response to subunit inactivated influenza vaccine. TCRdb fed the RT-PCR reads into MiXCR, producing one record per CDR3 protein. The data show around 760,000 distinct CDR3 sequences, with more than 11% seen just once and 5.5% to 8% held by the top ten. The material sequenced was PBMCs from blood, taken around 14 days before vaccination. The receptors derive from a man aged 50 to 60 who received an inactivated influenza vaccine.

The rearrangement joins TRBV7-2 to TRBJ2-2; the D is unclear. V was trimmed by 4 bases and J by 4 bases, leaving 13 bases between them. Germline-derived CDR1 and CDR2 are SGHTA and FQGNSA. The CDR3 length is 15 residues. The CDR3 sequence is CASSSIPTATGELFF. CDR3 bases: TGTGCCAGCAGCTCAATCCCTACGGCCACCGGGGAGCTGTTTTTT.

The CDR3 loop reads CAWSVLGQPQHF. The CDR3 DNA reads TGTGCCTGGAGTGTGTTAGGACAGCCCCAGCATTTT. The V and J genes are TRBV30 and TRBJ1-5; D uncertain. The germline V and J ends were trimmed by 0 bases and 7 bases, with 7 bases remaining between them. This CDR3 region has 12 residues. Germline V lookup: CDR1 GTSNPN, CDR2 SVGIG (reference sequence). The full variable domain, its missing parts supplied by reference TRBV30 and TRBJ1-5, is SQTIHQWPATLVQPVGSPLSLECTVEGTSNPNLYWYRQAAGRGLQLLFYSVGIGQISSEVPQNLSASRPQDRQFILSSKKLLLSDSGFYLCAWSVLGQPQHFGDGTRLSIL.

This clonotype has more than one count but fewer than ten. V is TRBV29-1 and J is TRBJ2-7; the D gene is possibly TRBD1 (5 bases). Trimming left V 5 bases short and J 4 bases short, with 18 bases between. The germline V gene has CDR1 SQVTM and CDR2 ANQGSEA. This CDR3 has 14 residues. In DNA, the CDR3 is TGCAGCGTTCCGGTGGGGCCTAGTTGGTACGAGCAGTACTTC. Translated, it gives CSVPVGPSWYEQYF.

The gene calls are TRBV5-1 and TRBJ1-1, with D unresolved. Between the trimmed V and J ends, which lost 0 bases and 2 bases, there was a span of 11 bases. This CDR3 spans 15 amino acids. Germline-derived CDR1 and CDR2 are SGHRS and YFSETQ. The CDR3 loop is CASSLEGTRNTEAFF. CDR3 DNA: TGCGCCAGCAGCTTGGAGGGCACAAGAAACACTGAAGCTTTCTTT.

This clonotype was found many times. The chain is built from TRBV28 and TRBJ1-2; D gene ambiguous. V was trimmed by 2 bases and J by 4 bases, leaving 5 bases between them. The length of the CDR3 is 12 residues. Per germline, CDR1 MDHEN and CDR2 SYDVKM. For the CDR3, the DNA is TGTGCCAGCAGTTTAAAAGGCTATGGCTACACCTTC. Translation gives CASSLKGYGYTF.

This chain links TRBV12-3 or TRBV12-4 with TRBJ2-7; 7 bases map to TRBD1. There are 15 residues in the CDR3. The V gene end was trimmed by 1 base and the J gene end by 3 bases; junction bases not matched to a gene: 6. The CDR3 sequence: CASSLDEGAVYEQYF. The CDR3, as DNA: TGTGCCAGCAGTTTAGATGAGGGGGCGGTCTACGAGCAGTACTTC.

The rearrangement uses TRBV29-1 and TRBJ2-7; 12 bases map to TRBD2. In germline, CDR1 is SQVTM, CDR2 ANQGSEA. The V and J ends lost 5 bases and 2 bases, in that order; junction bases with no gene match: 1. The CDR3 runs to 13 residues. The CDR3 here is CSVTSGGTYEQYF. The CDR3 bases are TGCAGCGTTACTAGCGGGGGGACCTACGAGCAGTACTTC.

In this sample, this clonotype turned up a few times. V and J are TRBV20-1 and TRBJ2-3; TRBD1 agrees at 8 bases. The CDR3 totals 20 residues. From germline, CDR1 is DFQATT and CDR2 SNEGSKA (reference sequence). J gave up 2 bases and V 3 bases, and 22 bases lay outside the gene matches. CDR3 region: CSASVISGQVGFTPTDTQYF. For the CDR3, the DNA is TGCAGTGCTAGTGTTATCTCGGGACAGGTGGGTTTTACCCCCACAGATACGCAGTATTTT.

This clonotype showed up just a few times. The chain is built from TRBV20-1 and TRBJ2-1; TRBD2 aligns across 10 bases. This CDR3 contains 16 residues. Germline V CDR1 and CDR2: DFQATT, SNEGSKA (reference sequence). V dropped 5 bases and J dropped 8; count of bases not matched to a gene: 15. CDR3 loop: CSALSASGGLGDEQFF. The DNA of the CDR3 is TGCAGTGCTCTCTCGGCTAGCGGGGGTTTAGGGGATGAGCAGTTCTTC.

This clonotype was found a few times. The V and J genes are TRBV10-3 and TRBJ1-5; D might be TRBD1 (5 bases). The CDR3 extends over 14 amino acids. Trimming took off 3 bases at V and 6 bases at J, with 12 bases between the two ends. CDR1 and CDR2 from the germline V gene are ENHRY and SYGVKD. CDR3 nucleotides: TGTGCCATCAGTGACCCAGGGTTGGGTCAGCCCCAGCATTTT. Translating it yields CAISDPGLGQPQHF.

The CDR3 protein is CASSPWGGSDQETQYF. The DNA of the CDR3 is TGTGCCAGCAGCCCTTGGGGGGGGTCGGACCAAGAGACCCAGTACTTC. The gene calls are TRBV5-6 and TRBJ2-5; TRBD2 matches 7 bases. CDR1 and CDR2 from the germline V gene are SGHDT and YYEEEE. V shed 4 bases, J shed 0 bases, and the junction held 9 bases outside the gene matches. CDR3 length equals 16 residues.

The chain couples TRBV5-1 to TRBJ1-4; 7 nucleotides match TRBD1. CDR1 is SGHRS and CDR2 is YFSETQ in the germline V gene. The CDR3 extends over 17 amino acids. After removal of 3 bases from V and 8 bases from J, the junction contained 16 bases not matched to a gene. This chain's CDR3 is CASSSVPLTGRNEKLFF. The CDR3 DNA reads TGCGCCAGCAGCTCGGTCCCGTTGACAGGGAGAAACGAAAAACTGTTTTTT.

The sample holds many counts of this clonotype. The CDR3 DNA follows: TGTGCCAGCAGCCCCGGCCAGGGGTCTGAAAAACTGTTTTTT. It yields the protein CASSPGQGSEKLFF. The V and J genes are TRBV12-3 or TRBV12-4 and TRBJ1-4; D might be TRBD1 (6 bases). V gave up 6 bases and J gave up 7 bases, with 15 bases separating them. The CDR3 length is 14 residues.

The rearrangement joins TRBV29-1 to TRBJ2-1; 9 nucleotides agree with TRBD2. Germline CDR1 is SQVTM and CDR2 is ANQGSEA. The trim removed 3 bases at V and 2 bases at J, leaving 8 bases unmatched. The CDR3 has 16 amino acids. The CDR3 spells CSVDGLREGPYNEQFF. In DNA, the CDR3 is TGCAGCGTTGACGGTCTGCGGGAGGGCCCCTACAATGAGCAGTTCTTC.

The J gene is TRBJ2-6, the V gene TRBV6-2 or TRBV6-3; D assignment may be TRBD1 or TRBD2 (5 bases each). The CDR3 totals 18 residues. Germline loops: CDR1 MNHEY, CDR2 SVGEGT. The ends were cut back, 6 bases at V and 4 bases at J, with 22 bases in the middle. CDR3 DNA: TGTGCCAGCAGCCCCCCGGGGCAGGGAACAGCCGGGGCCAACGTCCTGACTTTC. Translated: CASSPPGQGTAGANVLTF.

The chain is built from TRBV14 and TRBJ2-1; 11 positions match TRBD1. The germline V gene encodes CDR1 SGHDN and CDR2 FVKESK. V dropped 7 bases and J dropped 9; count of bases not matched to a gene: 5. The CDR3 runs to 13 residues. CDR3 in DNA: TGTGCCAGCAACGGACAGGGGGCAGGTGAGCAGTTCTTC. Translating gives CASNGQGAGEQFF.

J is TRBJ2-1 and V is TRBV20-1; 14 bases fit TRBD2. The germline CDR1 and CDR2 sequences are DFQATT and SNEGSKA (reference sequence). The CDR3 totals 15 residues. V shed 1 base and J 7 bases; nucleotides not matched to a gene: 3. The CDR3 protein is CSARVGTSGRNEQFF. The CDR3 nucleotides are TGCAGTGCTAGAGTAGGGACTAGCGGGAGAAATGAGCAGTTCTTC.

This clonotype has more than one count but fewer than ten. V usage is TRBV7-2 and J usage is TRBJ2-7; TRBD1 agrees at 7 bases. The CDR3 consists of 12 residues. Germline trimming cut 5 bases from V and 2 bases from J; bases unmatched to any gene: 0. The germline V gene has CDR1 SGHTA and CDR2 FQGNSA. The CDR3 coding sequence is TGTGCCAGCAGCACAGGGGCCTACGAGCAGTACTTC. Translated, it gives CASSTGAYEQYF.

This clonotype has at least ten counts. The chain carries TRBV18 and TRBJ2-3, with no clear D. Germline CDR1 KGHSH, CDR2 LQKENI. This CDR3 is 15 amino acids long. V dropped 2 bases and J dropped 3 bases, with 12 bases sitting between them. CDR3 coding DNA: TGTGCCAGCTCACCAAGGCAAGACCAGACAGATACGCAGTATTTT. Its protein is CASSPRQDQTDTQYF.